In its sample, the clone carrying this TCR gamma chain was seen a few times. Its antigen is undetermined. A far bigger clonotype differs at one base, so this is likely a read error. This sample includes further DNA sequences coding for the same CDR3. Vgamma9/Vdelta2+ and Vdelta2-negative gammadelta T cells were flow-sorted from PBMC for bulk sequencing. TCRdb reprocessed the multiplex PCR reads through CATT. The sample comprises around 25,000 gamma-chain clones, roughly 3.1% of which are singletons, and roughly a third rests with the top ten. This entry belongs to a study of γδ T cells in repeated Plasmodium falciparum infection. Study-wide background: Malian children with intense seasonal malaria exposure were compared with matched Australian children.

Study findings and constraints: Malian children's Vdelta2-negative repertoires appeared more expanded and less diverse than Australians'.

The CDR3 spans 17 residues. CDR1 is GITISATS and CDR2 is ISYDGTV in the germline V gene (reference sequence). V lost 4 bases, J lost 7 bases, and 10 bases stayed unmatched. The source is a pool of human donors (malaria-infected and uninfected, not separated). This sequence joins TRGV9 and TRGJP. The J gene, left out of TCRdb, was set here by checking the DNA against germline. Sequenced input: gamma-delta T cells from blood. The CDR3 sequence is CALWEVLCELGKKIKVF. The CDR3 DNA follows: TGTGCCTTGTGGGAAGTGCTCTGTGAGTTGGGCAAAAAAATCAAGGTATTT.